Listed below are T cell receptor beta chains from one sample, sequenced in a study of regulatory T cells in long-lasting Graves disease. MiXCR, run by TCRdb on the multiplex PCR reads, gives a single entry per CDR3 protein. The data contain about 470,000 distinct CDR3 sequences, less than 25% of them seen just once; the ten biggest clones take up 7.8%. Sequencing was performed on peripheral blood mononuclear cells (PBMCs), taken when the disease was refractory, from a patient treated with antithyroid drugs. Receptor source: a female donor with Graves disease. Both conserved end residues are part of each CDR3. Fields, in order: D gene, J gene, clone size, V gene, CDR3 DNA, CDR3 protein. A D gene is named only where the DNA matches it firmly. Size is stated for part of the rows, as once, few or many counts, or as a class when the clone is expanded.

>.|TRBJ2-5|few|TRBV10-1
TGCGCCAGGCTCACCGGGACTTGCACCAGGAGGACCCAGTACTTC
CARLTGTCTRRTQYF
>TRBD2|TRBJ2-1|.|TRBV20-1
TGCAGTGCTACCGGACTAGCGGGAGTAGATAGCTCCTACAATGAGCAGTTCTTC
CSATGLAGVDSSYNEQFF
>.|TRBJ1-1|many|TRBV19
TGTGCCAGTAGTGTCGCCACGAACACTGAAGCTTTCTTT
CASSVATNTEAFF
>.|TRBJ2-7|many|TRBV7-2
TGTGCCAGCAGCCCAGGCGCACAGACCGAGCAGTACTTC
CASSPGAQTEQYF
>TRBD2|TRBJ2-7|.|TRBV5-1
TGCGCCAGCAGCTTGAGAGCGGGAGAACGCTACGAGCAGTACTTC
CASSLRAGERYEQYF
>.|TRBJ2-7|.|TRBV18
TGTGCCAGCTCACCCGGGGACGGGGGAACCTACGAGCAGTACTTC
CASSPGDGGTYEQYF
>.|TRBJ1-2|many|TRBV9
TGTGCCAGCAGCGTAGCCGGGTTTAGTGGCTATGGCTACACCTTC
CASSVAGFSGYGYTF
>.|TRBJ1-1|.|TRBV10-1
TGCGCCAGCAGACGAAGCGGGGCCGGGACTGAAGCTTTCTTT
CASRRSGAGTEAFF
>TRBD2|TRBJ2-3|many|TRBV6-9
TGTGCCAGCAGTTCCCACCGACTAGCGGGAGTGGTGGCAGATACGCAGTATTTT
CASSSHRLAGVVADTQYF
>.|TRBJ2-6|few|TRBV11-1
TGTGCCAGCAGCCGAGAGAACATTAGGATATCGACCTCTGGGGCCAACGTCCTGACTTTC
CASSRENIRISTSGANVLTF
>.|TRBJ1-1|few|TRBV29-1
TGCAGCGCCTACTCCCGGGACGGACAACAAGAAGCTTTCTTT
CSAYSRDGQQEAFF
>.|TRBJ2-3|few|TRBV28
TGTGCCAGCAGTTACCCCGACGTGGGGGAGACAGATACGCAGTATTTT
CASSYPDVGETDTQYF
>.|TRBJ2-5|many|TRBV27
TGTGCCAGCACGGTAGGAGGGGGGCAGGCCCAGTACTTC
CASTVGGGQAQYF
>TRBD1|TRBJ2-7|.|TRBV30
TGTGCCTGGAGTCCCAATTTAGGGACAGGCTCCTACGAGCAGTACTTC
CAWSPNLGTGSYEQYF
>TRBD1|TRBJ1-1|few|TRBV6-2/TRBV6-3
TGTGCCAGCTCTAGTCGCAGGGGGTTAGCTTTCTTT
CASSSRRGLAFF
>.|TRBJ1-2|.|TRBV20-1
TGCAGTCCTTCGGGGGGGGTAGGTTCCTATGGCTACACCTTC
CSPSGGVGSYGYTF
>.|TRBJ2-5|many|TRBV11-2
TGTGCCAGCAGCTTAGCAGGGGTAACCCAGTACTTC
CASSLAGVTQYF
>.|TRBJ2-3|.|TRBV28
TGTGCCAGCAGCCCGGACAGCTATAGCACAGATACGCAGTATTTT
CASSPDSYSTDTQYF
>.|TRBJ2-7|.|TRBV11-2
TGTGCCAGCGCATGGTACGAGCAGTACTTC
CASAWYEQYF
>.|TRBJ1-2|many|TRBV30
TGTGCCTGGAGTGTTTCGGGGAATGGCTACACCTTC
CAWSVSGNGYTF
>.|TRBJ2-5|many|TRBV7-9
TGTGCCAGCAGCTCGGGGACACCTTCGTACCAAGAGACCCAGTACTTC
CASSSGTPSYQETQYF
>TRBD2|TRBJ2-2|few|TRBV19
TGTGCCAGTACGAGGTTAGCGGGAGGATCCGGGGAGCTGTTTTTT
CASTRLAGGSGELFF
>.|TRBJ1-5|few|TRBV10-3
TGTGCCATCAGTGATAGGACAGATAGCAATCAGCCCCAGCATTTT
CAISDRTDSNQPQHF
>TRBD1|TRBJ2-7|.|TRBV6-2/TRBV6-3
TGTGCCAGCAGTTACCCCGGAGGGGACAGGGTCTACGAGCAGTACTTC
CASSYPGGDRVYEQYF
>.|TRBJ1-1|many|TRBV12-3/TRBV12-4
TGTGCCAGCAGTTTTAGTCTTGGAGGGGCCCGTCGCACTGAAGCTTTCTTT
CASSFSLGGARRTEAFF
>.|TRBJ1-4|.|TRBV9
TGTGCCAGCAGCGTAAGCCCCGTACACAGGGCAACTAATGAAAAACTGTTTTTT
CASSVSPVHRATNEKLFF
>TRBD2|TRBJ2-2|few|TRBV7-9
TGTGCCAGCAGCTTACGGCGGCTAGCGGGGCCGGAACCGAACACCGGGGAGCTGTTTTTT
CASSLRRLAGPEPNTGELFF
>TRBD2|TRBJ2-7|many|TRBV5-1
TGCGCCAGCAGCTTGGAGGCGGGAGGGGTAAGCGAGCAGTACTTC
CASSLEAGGVSEQYF
>.|TRBJ2-7|.|TRBV28
TGTGCCAGTAGGCTAGCGTATTCCTACGAGCAGCACTTC
CASRLAYSYEQHF